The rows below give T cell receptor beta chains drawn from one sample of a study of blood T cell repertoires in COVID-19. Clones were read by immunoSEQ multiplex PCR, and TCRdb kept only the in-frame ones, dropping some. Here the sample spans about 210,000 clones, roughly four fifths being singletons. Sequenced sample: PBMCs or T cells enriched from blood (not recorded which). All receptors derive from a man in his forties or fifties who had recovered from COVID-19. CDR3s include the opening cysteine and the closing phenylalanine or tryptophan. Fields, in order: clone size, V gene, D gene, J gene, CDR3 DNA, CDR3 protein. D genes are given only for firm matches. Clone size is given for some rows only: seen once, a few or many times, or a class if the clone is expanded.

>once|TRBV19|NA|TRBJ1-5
TGTGCCAGTAGTATTCGACTCTCAGGGCTGAGCAATCAGCCCCAGCATTTT
CASSIRLSGLSNQPQHF
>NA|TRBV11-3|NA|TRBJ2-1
TGTGCCAGCAGCTTAGGTGTTGGCCACAATGAGCAGTTCTTC
CASSLGVGHNEQFF
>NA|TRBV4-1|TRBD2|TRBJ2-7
TGCGCCAGCAGCCCGGGACTAGCGGGTACCTCCTACGAGCAGTACTTC
CASSPGLAGTSYEQYF
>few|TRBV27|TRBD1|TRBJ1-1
TGTGCCAGCAGTTTGGACAGGGTAAACACTGAAGCTTTCTTT
CASSLDRVNTEAFF
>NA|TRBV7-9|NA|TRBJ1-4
TGTGCCAGCAGCTCGCGAGGGGGACGGGAAGAAAAACTGTTTTTT
CASSSRGGREEKLFF
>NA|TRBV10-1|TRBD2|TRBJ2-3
TGCGCCAGCAGTGAACTAGCGGGTTTAAGCACAGATACGCAGTATTTT
CASSELAGLSTDTQYF
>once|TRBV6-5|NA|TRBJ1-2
TGTGCCAGCACTGTACTACAGGGTGTTAAGTATGGCTACACCTTC
CASTVLQGVKYGYTF
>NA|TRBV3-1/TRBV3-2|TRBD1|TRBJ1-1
TGTGCCAGCAGCGGGACAGGGGGGGGAGCTTTCTTT
CASSGTGGGAFF
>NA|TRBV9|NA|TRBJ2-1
TGTGCCAGCAGTTGGGGGGATGAGCAGTTCTTC
CASSWGDEQFF
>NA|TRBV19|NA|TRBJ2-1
TGTGCCAGTAGTATGAACAGAATAGATAACCCGTTCTTC
CASSMNRIDNPFF
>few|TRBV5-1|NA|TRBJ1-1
TGCGCCAGCAGCTTGGGACAGTTTAACACTGAAGCTTTCTTT
CASSLGQFNTEAFF
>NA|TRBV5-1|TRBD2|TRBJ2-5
TGCGCCAGCAGCCGAGCGGGAGGTTCGGGAGAGACCCAGTACTTC
CASSRAGGSGETQYF
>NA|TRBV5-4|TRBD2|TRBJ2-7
TGTGCCAGCAGCTTGGGGGGTAGCGGGAGCTACGAGCAGTACTTC
CASSLGGSGSYEQYF
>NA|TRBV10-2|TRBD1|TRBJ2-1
TGCGCCAGCAGCAAAGAGCGGGCAGGGGGCGATGAGCAGTTCTTC
CASSKERAGGDEQFF
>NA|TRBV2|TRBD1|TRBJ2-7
TGTGCCAGCACCCAGACAGGGGTAGGCTACGAGCAGTACTTC
CASTQTGVGYEQYF
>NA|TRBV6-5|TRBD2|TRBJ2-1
TGTGCCAGCAGCCCCAGCGGGAAGGGGAATGAGCAGTTCTTC
CASSPSGKGNEQFF
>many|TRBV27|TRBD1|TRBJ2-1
TGTGCCAGCAGTTGGACAGGGGCCTACAATGAGCAGTTCTTC
CASSWTGAYNEQFF
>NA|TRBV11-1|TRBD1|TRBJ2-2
TGTGCCAGCAGCTTAGTCGGGTCAGGGGGCTCCGGGGAGCTGTTTTTT
CASSLVGSGGSGELFF
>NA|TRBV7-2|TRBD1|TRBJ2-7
TGTGCCAGCATCGTGGGACAGGGGAGCTACGAGCAGTACTTC
CASIVGQGSYEQYF
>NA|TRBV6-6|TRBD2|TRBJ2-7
TGTGCCACAACCGGTAGCGGGAGGAACCACGAGCAGTACTTC
CATTGSGRNHEQYF
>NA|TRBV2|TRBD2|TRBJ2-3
TGTGCCAGCAGTGAAACTAGCGGAACTCGGGATACGCAGTATTTT
CASSETSGTRDTQYF
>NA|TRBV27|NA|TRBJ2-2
TGTGCCAGCAGTCTCAGGTGGGAGCTCCCGAACACCGGGGAGCTGTTTTTT
CASSLRWELPNTGELFF
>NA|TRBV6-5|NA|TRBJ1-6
TGTGCCAGCAGGACTCCAGGGGACCAGAATTCACCCCTCCACTTT
CASRTPGDQNSPLHF
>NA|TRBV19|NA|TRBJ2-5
TGTGCCAGTACCAAAGGAGACAGCCAAGAGACCCAGTACTTC
CASTKGDSQETQYF
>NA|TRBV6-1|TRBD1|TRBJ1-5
TGTGCCAGCAGTGCCCCCACACAGGGGCCAGGTCAGCCCCAGCATTTT
CASSAPTQGPGQPQHF
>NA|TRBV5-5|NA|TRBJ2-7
TGTGCCAGCAGCTTTCAGCGGAAAGACGAGCAGTACTTC
CASSFQRKDEQYF
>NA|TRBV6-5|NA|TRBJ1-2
TGTGCCAGCAGAGACACTAGCTATGGCTACACCTTC
CASRDTSYGYTF
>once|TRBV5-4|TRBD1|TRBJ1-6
TGTGCCAGCAGCGCCCCAGGGGGAGGTGTGACACCCCTCCACTTT
CASSAPGGGVTPLHF
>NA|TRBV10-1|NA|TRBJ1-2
TGCGCCAGCAGTGAAATACGGGGGGCAAGCTATGGCTACACCTTC
CASSEIRGASYGYTF
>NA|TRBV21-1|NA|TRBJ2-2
TGTGCCAGCAGCAAAGCTGCCGGGACTAGCGGGGGGTGGAACACCGGGGAGCTGTTTTTT
CASSKAAGTSGGWNTGELFF
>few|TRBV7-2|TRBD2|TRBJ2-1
TGTGCCAGCAGCCTAAGAGCGGGAGCCCCCTACAATGAGCAGTTCTTC
CASSLRAGAPYNEQFF
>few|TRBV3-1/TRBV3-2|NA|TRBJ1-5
TGTGCCAGCAGCCTAACCGTCGGAGGAGGGCAGCCCCAGCATTTT
CASSLTVGGGQPQHF
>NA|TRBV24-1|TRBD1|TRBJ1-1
TGTGCCACCAGAGGACAGGGAAGCACTGAAGCTTTCTTT
CATRGQGSTEAFF
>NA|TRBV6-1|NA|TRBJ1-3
TGTGCCAGCCGCACGGTTTCTGGAAACACCATATATTTT
CASRTVSGNTIYF
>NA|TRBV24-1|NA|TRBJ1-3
TGTGCCACCAGTGGCAGGGGTGGAAACACCATATATTTT
CATSGRGGNTIYF
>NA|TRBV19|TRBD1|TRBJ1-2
TGTGCCAGTAGCAGGGGGAGAAACTATGGCTACACCTTC
CASSRGRNYGYTF
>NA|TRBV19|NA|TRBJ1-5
TGTGCCAGTAGTAGTGGACAGTTAAATCAGCCCCAGCATTTT
CASSSGQLNQPQHF
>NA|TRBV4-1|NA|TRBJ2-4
TGCGCCAGCAGCCAGGGCCTATTAGCCAAAAACATTCAGTACTTC
CASSQGLLAKNIQYF
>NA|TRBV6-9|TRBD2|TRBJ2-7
TGTGCCAGCAGTAATTCGGGACTATTATACAGCTCCTACGAGCAGTACTTC
CASSNSGLLYSSYEQYF
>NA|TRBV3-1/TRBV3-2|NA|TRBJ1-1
TGTGCCAGCAGCCAAGTATGGGGGGGCAGAACTGAAGCTTTCTTT
CASSQVWGGRTEAFF
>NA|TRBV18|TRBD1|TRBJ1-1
TGTGCCAGCTCACTTGGACAGGAGCTATACACTGAAGCTTTCTTT
CASSLGQELYTEAFF
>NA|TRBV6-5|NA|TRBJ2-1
TGTGCCAGCAGTTACGCCTTGAGCTCCTACAATGAGCAGTTCTTC
CASSYALSSYNEQFF
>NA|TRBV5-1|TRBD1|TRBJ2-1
TGCGCCAGCAGCTTGACAGGGGATAACAATGAGCAGTTCTTC
CASSLTGDNNEQFF
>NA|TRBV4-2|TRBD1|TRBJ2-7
TGTGCCAGCAGCCAACTACAGGGGGCGGGCTCCTACGAGCAGTACTTC
CASSQLQGAGSYEQYF
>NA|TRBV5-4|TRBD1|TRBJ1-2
TGTGCCAGCAGCCGACAGGGCAACTATGGCTACACCTTC
CASSRQGNYGYTF
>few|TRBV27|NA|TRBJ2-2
TGTGCCAGCAGTTTAGGGTTCGGCAGGGTGAACACCGGGGAGCTGTTTTTT
CASSLGFGRVNTGELFF
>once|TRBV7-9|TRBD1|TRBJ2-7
TGTGCCAGCAGTAAGACCGGGACAGGGGTTTTCGAGCAGTACTTC
CASSKTGTGVFEQYF
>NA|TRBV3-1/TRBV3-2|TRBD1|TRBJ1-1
TGTGCCAGCATCCTTACCCGGCCGGGACAGGGATCTGAAGCTTTCTTT
CASILTRPGQGSEAFF
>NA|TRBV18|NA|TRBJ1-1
TGTGCCAGCTCACCATACGGGTCGAGGGACACTGAAGCTTTCTTT
CASSPYGSRDTEAFF
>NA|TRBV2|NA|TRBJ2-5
TGTGCCAGCACCTTCCAAGAGACCCAGTACTTC
CASTFQETQYF
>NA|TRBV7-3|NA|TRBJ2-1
TGTGCCAGCAGCTTAGCGGGAATCAACAATGAGCAGTTCTTC
CASSLAGINNEQFF
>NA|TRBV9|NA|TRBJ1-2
TGTGCCAGCAGCGTAAGCAGGGAGGATGGCTACACCTTC
CASSVSREDGYTF
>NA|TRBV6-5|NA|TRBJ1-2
TGTGCCAGCACCCCCCAGCCGACAGACTATGGCTACACCTTC
CASTPQPTDYGYTF
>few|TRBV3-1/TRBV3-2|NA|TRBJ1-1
TGTGCCAGCAGCCAAGATCTTAGATCCATAGACACTGAAGCTTTCTTT
CASSQDLRSIDTEAFF
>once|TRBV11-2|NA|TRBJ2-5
TGTGCCAGCAGCTTAGGCGGGGCCCCAACAGAGACCCAGTACTTC
CASSLGGAPTETQYF
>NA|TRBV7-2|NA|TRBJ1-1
TGTGCCAGCAGCCCAGGACAGCGCCTCGTTAAGTCGGACACTGAAGCTTTCTTT
CASSPGQRLVKSDTEAFF
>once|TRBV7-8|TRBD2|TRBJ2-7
TGTGCCAGCAGCTTAACAGCGGGAGTAATAAAGTCCGAGCAGTACTTC
CASSLTAGVIKSEQYF
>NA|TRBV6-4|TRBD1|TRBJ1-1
TGTGCCACAGTGTTACCCGGACAGGGGAATTGGGACACTGAAGCTTTCTTT
CATVLPGQGNWDTEAFF
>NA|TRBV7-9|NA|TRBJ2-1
TGTGCCAGCAGCTCCACAGTCTTCGGGGTTCAATACAATGAGCAGTTCTTC
CASSSTVFGVQYNEQFF
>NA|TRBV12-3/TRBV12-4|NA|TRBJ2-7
TGTGCCAGCAGTTTCGGGAATGGGGACGAGCAGTACTTC
CASSFGNGDEQYF